Described below is a single TCR beta chain sequence and its context. Its antigen is not known. This sample stems from a study of T cells in tuberculosis. For the study at large: In South Africa, adults with active tuberculosis were compared with IGRA-negative and latently infected IGRA-positive adolescents. Within 7 days of starting treatment, or before, PBMC were stored. Whole-study results and caveats: Selection depended on which cryopreserved specimens were available.

This CDR3 comprises 13 residues. The germline CDR1 and CDR2 sequences are SGHRS and YFSETQ. V lost 0 bases to trimming and J lost 7 bases, with 11 bases between them. Assay used: immunoSEQ multiplex PCR; TCRdb lists only in-frame clones, some missing. The data contain some 10,000 clones, approximately 94% of them singletons. The clonotype was recovered from an adult with tuberculosis. The rearrangement joins TRBV5-1 to TRBJ2-7; D is possibly TRBD2 (5 bases). The sample consisted of PBMCs. The DNA of the CDR3 is TGCGCCAGCAGCTTGGCAGGATGGAGGGAGCAGTACTTC. This encodes CASSLAGWREQYF.